Listed below are T cell receptor beta chains from one sample, sequenced in a study of T cells in localized non-small cell lung cancer. TCRdb's table, derived via immunoSEQ multiplex PCR, lists solely in-frame clones and lacks some. This table has some 13,000 clones, just over 85% appearing once. The material sequenced was peripheral blood, taken before any cancer treatment. The source of these receptors is a male donor at least 60 years old with stage III lung adenocarcinoma. The CDR3 runs from the conserved cysteine through the conserved F or W. The D gene is left open where the match is weak. Clone size, where shown, is once, few, many, or a class for clones that have expanded.

TRBJ1-1 medium-sized TRBV10-3 . CATQDRVRRPEAFF TGTGCCACGCAAGATCGGGTCCGCCGCCCCGAAGCTTTCTTT
TRBJ2-7 . TRBV9 . CASSVGVESYEQYF TGTGCCAGCAGCGTGGGGGTTGAGTCCTACGAGCAGTACTTC
TRBJ2-5 once TRBV19 . CASSDIGRDWKQETQYF TGTGCCAGTAGTGATATCGGTCGGGACTGGAAACAAGAGACCCAGTACTTC
TRBJ1-2 . TRBV30 . CAWAAGIFGYTF TGTGCCTGGGCCGCAGGGATATTCGGCTACACCTTC
TRBJ2-7 . TRBV6-1 TRBD1 CASRTQGQTYEQYF TGTGCCAGCAGGACCCAGGGACAGACCTACGAGCAGTACTTC
TRBJ2-3 . TRBV19 TRBD2 CASSILAGDTQYF TGTGCCAGTAGTATCCTAGCGGGTGATACGCAGTATTTT
TRBJ2-3 . TRBV5-4 TRBD2 CASSPAGGVTDTQYF TGTGCCAGCAGCCCAGCGGGGGGAGTCACAGATACGCAGTATTTT
TRBJ2-2 . TRBV6-4 TRBD1 CASRPPGTGNTGELFF TGTGCCAGCAGGCCGCCCGGGACAGGGAACACCGGGGAGCTGTTTTTT
TRBJ1-2 . TRBV19 . CASSSALGGSYGYTF TGTGCCAGTAGTTCGGCCTTGGGGGGTAGCTATGGCTACACCTTC
TRBJ2-5 . TRBV2 TRBD1 CASTRQGVRQEAQYF TGTGCCAGCACCCGACAGGGGGTACGGCAAGAGGCCCAGTACTTC
TRBJ2-7 . TRBV10-3 . CAISKNQLSGEQYF TGTGCCATCAGTAAGAATCAGTTAAGTGGCGAGCAGTACTTC
TRBJ1-5 . TRBV10-2 . CAIGPVAMIPHSNQPQHF TGCGCGATTGGGCCGGTAGCCATGATTCCGCATAGCAATCAGCCCCAGCATTTT
TRBJ2-3 . TRBV6-1 TRBD1 CASSRTGDTQYF TGTGCCAGCAGCCGGACAGGCGATACGCAGTATTTT
TRBJ2-4 . TRBV5-6 . CASSFGGEGDIQYF TGTGCCAGCAGCTTTGGAGGGGAGGGGGACATTCAGTACTTC
TRBJ1-4 . TRBV4-2 . CASSQVAGGEKLFF TGTGCCAGCAGCCAAGTTGCGGGAGGTGAAAAACTGTTTTTT
TRBJ2-5 once TRBV27 TRBD2 CASSSWTSGRGEETQYF TGTGCCAGCAGTTCCTGGACTAGCGGGAGGGGGGAGGAGACCCAGTACTTC
TRBJ2-1 . TRBV15 . CATSRDPGSDEQFF TGTGCCACCAGCAGAGATCCAGGGTCGGATGAGCAGTTCTTC
TRBJ1-1 . TRBV5-6 . CASSRRPGIRTEAFF TGTGCCAGCAGCCGAAGACCGGGCATAAGGACTGAAGCTTTCTTT
TRBJ2-2 . TRBV29-1 TRBD1 CSVDRQGNTGELFF TGCAGCGTTGATCGACAGGGCAACACCGGGGAGCTGTTTTTT
TRBJ1-5 few TRBV6-1 . CASRTVFGQPQHF TGTGCCAGCAGGACAGTCTTCGGTCAGCCCCAGCATTTT
TRBJ1-2 . TRBV7-9 . CASSLVDSGYTF TGTGCCAGCAGCTTAGTAGACTCCGGCTACACCTTC
TRBJ2-1 . TRBV16 . CASSQYSYNEQFF TGTGCCAGCAGCCAATATTCCTACAATGAGCAGTTCTTC
TRBJ2-7 . TRBV7-9 TRBD1 CASSGQGGSYEQYF TGTGCCAGCAGTGGACAGGGTGGATCCTACGAGCAGTACTTC
TRBJ2-7 once TRBV7-9 . CASSVPGRLREQYF TGTGCCAGCAGCGTACCGGGAAGGTTGAGGGAGCAGTACTTC
TRBJ1-5 . TRBV27 . CASSSGWSNQPQHF TGTGCCAGCAGCTCGGGATGGAGCAATCAGCCCCAGCATTTT
TRBJ2-1 . TRBV7-9 . CASSPPRGENEQFF TGTGCCAGCAGCCCCCCCAGGGGGGAGAATGAGCAGTTCTTC
TRBJ1-2 . TRBV6-5 . CASFSGLRGYTF TGTGCCAGCTTCTCGGGACTGAGGGGCTACACCTTC
TRBJ1-5 . TRBV5-4 TRBD1 CASSSRGQGFNQPQHF TGTGCCAGCAGCTCCAGGGGACAGGGGTTCAATCAGCCCCAGCATTTT
TRBJ1-2 . TRBV5-1 TRBD1 CASSPRTGPDGYTF TGCGCCAGCAGCCCCCGGACAGGCCCTGATGGCTACACCTTC
TRBJ1-5 . TRBV4-1 . CASSQDPKRDLGRNQPQHF TGCGCCAGCAGCCAAGATCCAAAGAGGGACCTCGGGCGCAATCAGCCCCAGCATTTT
TRBJ2-7 . TRBV6-5 . CASSSPSGMQYF TGTGCCAGCAGTTCCCCTTCTGGCATGCAGTACTTC
TRBJ2-1 few TRBV6-6 . CASSAPNNEQFF TGTGCCAGCAGTGCACCGAACAATGAGCAGTTCTTC
TRBJ1-5 . TRBV2 TRBD1 CASSEDLTGGQPQHF TGTGCCAGCAGTGAAGACCTAACAGGGGGCCAGCCCCAGCATTTT
TRBJ2-1 . TRBV7-8 . CASSFTRLGRYNEQFF TGTGCCAGCAGCTTTACTAGACTTGGAAGGTACAATGAGCAGTTCTTC